Below are 17 T cell receptor beta chains sequenced from a single sample in a study of shared clonotypes between healthy human individuals. Generated by immunoSEQ multiplex PCR, the TCRdb table keeps only in-frame clones and is missing some. The table includes around 600,000 clones, roughly 95% detected once. In the naive CD8 group, cells lacked CD45RO and were positively selected for CCR7, so terminally differentiated effector memory CD45RA+ cells were left out. The source material was naive CD8+ T cells sorted from blood. The receptor set was obtained from a woman younger than 45 in good health.

This chain connects TRBV4-1 to TRBJ1-1, with D possibly TRBD1 on 5 matching bases. Trimming cost V 0 bases and J 7 bases, with 9 bases left between them. Germline loops: CDR1 MGHRA, CDR2 YSYEKL. The CDR3 has 13 amino acids. CDR3 in DNA: TGCGCCAGCAGCCAAGAGGGGGGGGGTGAAGCTTTCTTT. Its protein product is CASSQEGGGEAFF.

The chain is built from TRBV20-1 and TRBJ2-7; D gene uncertain. The CDR3 runs to 11 residues. Germline V gives CDR1 DFQATT, CDR2 SNEGSKA (reference sequence). Here the CDR3 DNA reads TGCAGCACCCCCCACGGAAACGAGCAGTACTTC. Translated: CSTPHGNEQYF.

The V gene is TRBV5-4, the J gene TRBJ2-5, with D unresolved. The CDR3 contains 13 residues. Looked up from germline, CDR1 is SGHNT and CDR2 is YYREEE (reference sequence). The V gene lost 0 bases and the J gene lost 5 bases, with 8 bases spanning the gap. The CDR3 sequence is CASSLAEMETQYF. CDR3 nucleotides: TGTGCCAGCAGCTTGGCGGAAATGGAGACCCAGTACTTC.

This chain joins TRBV19 and TRBJ2-1; D is unclear. Trimming shortened V by 1 base and J by 5 bases, and 6 bases separated the two germline ends. The germline V gene encodes CDR1 LNHDA and CDR2 SQIVND (reference sequence). The CDR3 consists of 13 residues. In DNA, the CDR3 is TGTGCCAGTAGTATAGGTGAACACAATGAGCAGTTCTTC. Translated, it gives CASSIGEHNEQFF.

For this clone: One end of the junction is discordant with germline, which a read error may explain. The chain employs TRBV6-6 and TRBJ2-1, with D tentatively TRBD2 (5 bases). The CDR3 is 13 amino acids. Germline CDR1 reads MNHNY; CDR2 reads SVGAGI (reference sequence). CDR3 sequence reads: CASSLTTPRESLF. CDR3 bases: TGTGCCAGCAGCCTGACCACCCCTCGGGAATCTCTCTTC.

The chain employs TRBV6-1 and TRBJ2-7; TRBD1 might be the D (6 bases). The germline V gene has CDR1 MNHNS and CDR2 SASEGT. V dropped 0 bases and J dropped 3 bases, with 12 bases sitting between them. The CDR3 has 15 amino acids. As DNA, the CDR3 is TGTGCCAGCAGTGAAGCGGGGGCAGGGGACTACGAGCAGTACTTC. This codes for CASSEAGAGDYEQYF.

The V gene is TRBV2, the J gene TRBJ2-7, with TRBD2 identical over 10 bases. With 6 bases clipped from V and 3 bases from J, the junction kept 11 bases outside the gene matches. The germline gives CDR1 SNHLY, CDR2 FYNNEI. The CDR3 runs to 16 residues. The CDR3 DNA follows: TGTGCCAGCAGCGGTAAAGCGGGAGGGAATTTCTACGAGCAGTACTTC. Translated: CASSGKAGGNFYEQYF.

Points on this clone: Other DNA sequences from this sample encode an identical CDR3 as well. The V and J genes are TRBV10-2 and TRBJ1-5, with D perhaps TRBD1 (6 bases). This CDR3 is built from 13 residues. The germline CDR1 and CDR2 sequences are WSHSY and SAAADI. Between the trimmed V and J ends, which lost 2 bases and 4 bases, there was a span of 6 bases. The CDR3 loop reads CASSETGNQPQHF. Here the CDR3 DNA reads TGCGCCAGCAGTGAGACAGGGAATCAGCCCCAGCATTTT.

This chain joins TRBV6-5 and TRBJ2-7; D gene uncertain. The CDR3 runs 14 residues. Germline CDR1 and CDR2: MNHEY and SVGAGI. The V gene lost 2 bases and the J gene lost 3 bases, with 11 bases spanning the gap. CDR3 coding DNA: TGTGCCAGCAGTTACGGCTCGGACGTCTACGAGCAGTACTTC. It is translated as CASSYGSDVYEQYF.

Remarks on this clone: Since the CDR3 does not end with the conserved phenylalanine or tryptophan, this likely comes from a read error. The gene calls are TRBV29-1 and TRBJ1-2; 8 positions match TRBD1. Trimming cost V 6 bases and J 10 bases; bases outside gene matches: 7. Germline CDR1 and CDR2: SQVTM and ANQGSEA. This CDR3 comprises 11 residues. DNA for the CDR3: TGCAGCGTGATCCGGGACAGGAACTACACCCTC. It is translated as CSVIRDRNYTL.

The chain recombines TRBV28 with TRBJ1-1, with D hard to call. The CDR3 spans 17 residues. Germline values: CDR1 MDHEN, CDR2 SYDVKM. Trimming left V 2 bases short and J 1 base short, with 17 bases between. CDR3 in amino acids: CASSLDYEVVPNTEAFF. Written as DNA, the CDR3 is TGTGCCAGCAGTTTAGATTACGAGGTTGTGCCGAACACTGAAGCTTTCTTT.

The chain has TRBV29-1 and TRBJ2-2; D gene uncertain. Germline assignment: CDR1 SQVTM and CDR2 ANQGSEA. This CDR3 comprises 10 residues. V lost 3 bases to trimming and J lost 6 bases, with 2 bases between them. CDR3 coding DNA: TGCAGCGTTGAGGCCGGGGAGCTGTTTTTT. This sequence encodes CSVEAGELFF.

The gene calls are TRBV5-6 and TRBJ1-5; unclear D gene. Germline CDR1 and CDR2: SGHDT and YYEEEE. This CDR3 is 15 amino acids long. V was pared by 1 base and J by 1 base, with 9 bases between. CDR3 protein: CASSLMGVSNQPQHF. DNA for the CDR3: TGTGCCAGCAGCTTGATGGGTGTGAGCAATCAGCCCCAGCATTTT.

This chain joins TRBV15 and TRBJ2-5; D is uncertain. Germline assignment: CDR1 LNHNV and CDR2 YYDKDF (reference sequence). The CDR3 totals 15 residues. Between the trimmed V and J ends, which lost 5 bases and 2 bases, there was a span of 15 bases. The CDR3 coding sequence is TGTGCCACCAGCCTGAACCGACTGAGTCAAGAGACCCAGTACTTC. Protein product: CATSLNRLSQETQYF.

The chain combines TRBV7-9 with TRBJ2-5, with TRBD1 matching over 10 bases. The DNA end is a closer match to TRBJ2-7, so the J assignment may be wrong. Germline assignment: CDR1 SEHNR and CDR2 FQNEAQ (reference sequence). CDR3 length equals 18 residues. The chain's CDR3 is CASSPPPIDRGRGYEQYF. The CDR3 nucleotides read TGTGCCAGCAGCCCCCCCCCAATAGACAGGGGGCGCGGCTACGAGCAGTACTTC.

The chain couples TRBV19 to TRBJ2-1; D remains unclear. Trimming cost V 10 bases and J 6 bases, with 16 bases left between them. This CDR3 region has 13 residues. From germline, CDR1 is LNHDA and CDR2 SQIVND (reference sequence). CDR3 bases: TGTGCCACCAGCCGGGTTTTGGGCAATGAGCAGTTCTTC. It codes for CATSRVLGNEQFF.

The V and J genes are TRBV6-5 and TRBJ1-2; D may be TRBD1 (5 bases). The CDR3 sequence is 13 residues long. CDR1 is MNHEY and CDR2 is SVGAGI in the germline V gene. V lost 6 bases and J lost 3, with 11 bases in between. Here the CDR3 DNA reads TGTGCCAGCAGGGAGGGGTTTTACTATGGCTACACCTTC. Its translation is CASREGFYYGYTF.